These 14 T cell receptor beta chains came from one sample sequenced in a study of OX40 agonist ivuxolimab in advanced cancers. Method: immunoSEQ multiplex PCR; TCRdb's copy keeps in-frame clones and lacks some. The sample carries approximately 35,000 clones, 74% recorded once. The material sequenced was CD4+ or CD8+ T cells sorted from blood, taken in a trial of the OX40 agonist ivuxolimab. The receptor source for this set is an adult with an advanced solid tumor such as melanoma, head and neck, liver or kidney cancer.

The rearrangement uses TRBV6-1 and TRBJ1-2; D not certain. The CDR3 length is 12 residues. CDR1 is MNHNS, CDR2 SASEGT, per germline. V was cut by 8 bases and J by 4 bases, with 11 bases left in between. The CDR3: CASSKVFYGYTF. In DNA, the CDR3 is TGTGCCAGCTCGAAGGTATTCTATGGCTACACCTTC.

CDR3 sequence: CASSAPSGFGANVLTF. CDR3 coding DNA: TGTGCCAGCAGTGCCCCCTCGGGGTTTGGGGCCAACGTCCTGACTTTC. The rearrangement joins TRBV25-1 to TRBJ2-6, with D maybe TRBD2 (5 bases). Germline V gene data show CDR1 as MGHDK and CDR2 as SYGVNS. Trimming cost V 4 bases and J 3 bases, with 13 bases left between them. This CDR3 region has 16 residues.

As concerns this clone: In the same sample, other DNA sequences code for this CDR3. The V call is TRBV6-6, the J call TRBJ1-6; 8 bases are shared with TRBD1. Per the germline V gene, CDR1 is MNHNY and CDR2 is SVGAGI (reference sequence). The V and J ends lost 10 bases and 0 bases, in that order; junction bases with no gene match: 8. The CDR3 totals 16 residues. The CDR3 nucleotides are TGTGCCACATGGACAGGGCGAAGCTCCTATAATTCACCCCTCCACTTT. Encoded protein: CATWTGRSSYNSPLHF.

The chain employs TRBV2 and TRBJ1-5; D is unclear. V was cut by 1 base and J by 7 bases, with 11 bases left in between. The germline V gene encodes CDR1 SNHLY and CDR2 FYNNEI. The CDR3 totals 14 residues. The CDR3 nucleotides read TGTGCCAGCAGTGAAGACACGGGAGTCCAGCCCCAGCATTTT. Encoded protein: CASSEDTGVQPQHF.

The genes are TRBV9 and TRBJ2-3; 11 positions match TRBD1. This CDR3 is built from 15 residues. Germline assignment: CDR1 SGDLS and CDR2 YYNGEE. Unmatched junction bases numbered 11, after V lost 8 bases and J lost 6 bases. The CDR3 DNA sequence: TGTGCCAGTAAAAAGGGACAGGGGGTAGGGGATACGCAGTATTTT. Its protein is CASKKGQGVGDTQYF. Supplemented by reference TRBV9 and TRBJ2-3, the full variable domain reads DSGVTQTPKHLITATGQRVTLRCSPRSGDLSVYWYQQSLDQGLQFLIQYYNGEERAKGNILERFSAQQFPDLHSELNLSSLELGDSALYFCASKKGQGVGDTQYFGPGTRLTVL.

The rearrangement links TRBV7-6 to TRBJ2-5; 8 nucleotides match TRBD1. J gave up 9 bases and V 5 bases, and 8 bases lay outside the gene matches. Germline V lookup: CDR1 SGHVS, CDR2 FNYEAQ. The length of the CDR3 is 13 residues. CDR3 sequence (DNA): TGTGCCAGCAGCCAATGGGACAGGTCGGCCCAGTACTTC. This encodes CASSQWDRSAQYF.

The rearrangement links TRBV29-1 to TRBJ1-1; TRBD1 aligns across 7 bases. This CDR3 is 14 amino acids long. CDR1 and CDR2 from the germline V gene are SQVTM and ANQGSEA. The junction had 12 bases not matched to a gene; V was cut back by 6 bases and J by 5 bases. The CDR3: CSVLKGGARTEAFF. CDR3 nucleotides: TGCAGCGTCCTAAAAGGGGGCGCGAGAACTGAAGCTTTCTTT.

This chain joins TRBV6-6 and TRBJ1-3; D is undetermined. The germline V and J ends were trimmed by 6 bases and 0 bases, with 6 bases remaining between them. Germline assignment: CDR1 MNHNY and CDR2 SVGAGI (reference sequence). The CDR3 loop spans 13 amino acids. Here the CDR3 reads CASSRSSGNTIYF. The CDR3 nucleotides are TGTGCCAGCAGCAGGAGCTCTGGAAACACCATATATTTT.

V gene TRBV18 combines with J gene TRBJ1-6, with D possibly TRBD1 on 5 matching bases. The CDR3 loop spans 17 amino acids. The germline gives CDR1 KGHSH, CDR2 LQKENI. With 2 bases removed from V and 5 bases from J, the gap between germline ends came to 16 bases. The CDR3 DNA reads TGTGCCAGCTCACCAACCGCTTCGGGGCTGAATAATTCACCCCTCCACTTT. As protein: CASSPTASGLNNSPLHF.

V and J are TRBV5-5 and TRBJ2-2, with a possible D match to TRBD2 (5 bases). The length of the CDR3 is 14 residues. Trimming left V 2 bases short and J 5 bases short, with 10 bases between. The germline gives CDR1 SGHKS, CDR2 YYEKEE (reference sequence). The CDR3 spells CASSFFPGTGELFF. The CDR3 DNA reads as TGTGCCAGCAGCTTTTTTCCGGGGACCGGGGAGCTGTTTTTT. Together with reference TRBV5-5 and TRBJ2-2, the CDR3 gives the full variable domain: DAGVTQSPTHLIKTRGQQVTLRCSPISGHKSVSWYQQVLGQGPQFIFQYYEKEERGRGNFPDRFSARQFPNYSSELNVNALLLGDSALYLCASSFFPGTGELFFGEGSRLTVL.

In its sample, this clone was seen a few times. The CDR3 nucleotides read TGCGCCAGCAGCCCTGTTTCGGTGGGGAACACTGAAGCTTTCTTT. Its translation is CASSPVSVGNTEAFF. The chain has TRBV5-1 and TRBJ1-1; D not resolved. The V end lost 4 bases, the J end lost 1 base, and 14 bases lay between the germline ends. The CDR3 contains 15 residues. The germline CDR1 and CDR2 sequences are SGHRS and YFSETQ. The whole variable domain, filled in from reference TRBV5-1 and TRBJ1-1, reads KAGVTQTPRYLIKTRGQQVTLSCSPISGHRSVSWYQQTPGQGLQFLFEYFSETQRNKGNFPGRFSGRQFSNSRSEMNVSTLELGDSALYLCASSPVSVGNTEAFFGQGTRLTVV.

This chain uses TRBV5-4 with TRBJ2-5, with 9 bases fitting TRBD1. CDR3 length equals 15 residues. Germline lookup yields CDR1 SGHNT and CDR2 YYREEE (reference sequence). Trimming removed 3 bases from V and 5 bases from J; junction bases left unmatched: 8. DNA of the CDR3: TGTGCCAGCAGCTCCTCGGGACAGGGTGTGGAGACCCAGTACTTC. Its translation is CASSSSGQGVETQYF.

This clone was counted only a few times. The V and J genes are TRBV19 and TRBJ2-1; TRBD1 matches at 9 bases. This CDR3 region has 15 residues. After removal of 5 bases from V and 4 bases from J, the junction contained 6 bases not matched to a gene. Germline CDR1 is LNHDA and CDR2 is SQIVND (reference sequence). CDR3 in DNA: TGTGCCAGTAGTCCTCAGGGGACAGGGTACAATGAGCAGTTCTTC. As protein: CASSPQGTGYNEQFF.

About this clone itself: A junction end diverges from the germline sequence, so it may reflect a read error. The chain recombines TRBV5-4 with TRBJ1-2, with no clear D. CDR1 is SGHNT, CDR2 YYREEE, per germline (reference sequence). The CDR3 totals 16 residues. The CDR3 DNA sequence: TGTGCCAGCAGCTTGGCGGGCAGCACACCCATCTATGGCCACACCTTC. This translates into CASSLAGSTPIYGHTF.